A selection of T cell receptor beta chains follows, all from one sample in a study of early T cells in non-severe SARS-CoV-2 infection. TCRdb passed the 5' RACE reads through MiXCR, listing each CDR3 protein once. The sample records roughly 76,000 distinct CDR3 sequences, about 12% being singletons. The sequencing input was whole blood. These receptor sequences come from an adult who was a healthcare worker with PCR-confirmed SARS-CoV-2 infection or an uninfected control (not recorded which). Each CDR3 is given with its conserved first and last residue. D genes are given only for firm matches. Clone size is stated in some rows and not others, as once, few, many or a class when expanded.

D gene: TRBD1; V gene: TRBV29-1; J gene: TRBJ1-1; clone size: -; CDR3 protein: CSVGQGRTEAFF; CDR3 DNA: TGCAGCGTTGGACAGGGGAGGACTGAAGCTTTCTTT
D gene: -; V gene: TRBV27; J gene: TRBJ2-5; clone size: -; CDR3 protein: CASSSDLGGQETQYF; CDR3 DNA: TGTGCCAGCAGTTCAGACTTGGGGGGTCAAGAGACCCAGTACTTC
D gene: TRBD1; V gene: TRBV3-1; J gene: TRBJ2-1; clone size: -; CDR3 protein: CASSVGTGSYNEQFF; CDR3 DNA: TGTGCCAGCAGCGTAGGGACAGGGTCCTACAATGAGCAGTTCTTC
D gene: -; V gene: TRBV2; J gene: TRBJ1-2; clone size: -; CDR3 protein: CASSGDQSYYGYTF; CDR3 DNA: TGTGCCAGCAGTGGAGATCAGAGTTACTATGGCTACACCTTC
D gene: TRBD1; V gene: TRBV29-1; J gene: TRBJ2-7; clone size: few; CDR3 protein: CSVETLRGQGTEREQYF; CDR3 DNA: TGCAGCGTTGAGACTCTACGCGGACAGGGAACGGAGAGGGAGCAGTACTTC
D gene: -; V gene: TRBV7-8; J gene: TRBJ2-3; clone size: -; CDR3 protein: CASRRGNTDTQYF; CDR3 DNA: TGTGCCAGCCGGAGGGGGAACACAGATACGCAGTATTTT
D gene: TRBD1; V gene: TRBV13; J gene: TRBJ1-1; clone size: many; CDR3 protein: CASSHRGGTEAFF; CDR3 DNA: TGTGCCAGCAGTCACAGGGGGGGCACTGAAGCTTTCTTT
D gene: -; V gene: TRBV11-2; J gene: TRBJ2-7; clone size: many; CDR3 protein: CASSPGRTYYEQYF; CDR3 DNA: TGTGCCAGCAGCCCCGGCAGGACCTACTACGAGCAGTACTTC
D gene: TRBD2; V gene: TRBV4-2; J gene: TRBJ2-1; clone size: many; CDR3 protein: CASSQGLAGDYNEQFF; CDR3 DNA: TGTGCCAGCAGCCAAGGTCTAGCGGGAGACTACAATGAGCAGTTCTTC
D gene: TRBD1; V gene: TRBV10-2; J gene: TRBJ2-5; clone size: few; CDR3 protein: CASSFTGGYQETQYF; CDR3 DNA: TGCGCCAGCAGTTTCACAGGGGGGTACCAAGAGACCCAGTACTTC
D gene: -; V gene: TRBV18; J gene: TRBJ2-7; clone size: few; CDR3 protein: CASSPLAQGIYEQYF; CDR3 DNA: TGTGCCAGCTCACCGCTTGCACAGGGCATATACGAGCAGTACTTC
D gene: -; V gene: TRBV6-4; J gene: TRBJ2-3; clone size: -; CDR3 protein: CASRRRATSSTDTQYF; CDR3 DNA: TGTGCCAGCAGAAGGCGGGCCACCTCTAGCACAGATACGCAGTATTTT
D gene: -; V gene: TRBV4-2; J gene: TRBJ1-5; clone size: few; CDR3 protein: CASSQGGVRQPQHF; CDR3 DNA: TGTGCCAGCAGCCAAGGAGGTGTTCGGCAGCCCCAGCATTTT
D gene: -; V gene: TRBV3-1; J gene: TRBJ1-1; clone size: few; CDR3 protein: CASSYGGYTEAFF; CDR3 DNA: TGTGCCAGCAGCTACGGGGGGTACACTGAAGCTTTCTTT
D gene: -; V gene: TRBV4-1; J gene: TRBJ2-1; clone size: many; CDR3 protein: CASSHVRTASSYNEQFF; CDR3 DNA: TGCGCCAGCAGCCATGTTAGAACCGCGAGCTCCTACAATGAGCAGTTCTTC
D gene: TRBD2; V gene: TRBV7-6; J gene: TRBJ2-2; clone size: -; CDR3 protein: CASSARLAGLTGELFF; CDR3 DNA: TGTGCCAGCAGCGCTCGTCTAGCGGGACTCACCGGGGAGCTGTTTTTT
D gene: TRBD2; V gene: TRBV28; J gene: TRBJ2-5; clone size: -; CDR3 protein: CASTAIAGASGETQYF; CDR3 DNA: TGTGCCAGCACCGCTATAGCGGGAGCTTCTGGTGAGACCCAGTACTTC
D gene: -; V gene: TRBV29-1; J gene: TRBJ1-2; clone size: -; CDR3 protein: CSVGYNGYTF; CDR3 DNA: TGCAGCGTTGGGTACAACGGCTACACCTTC
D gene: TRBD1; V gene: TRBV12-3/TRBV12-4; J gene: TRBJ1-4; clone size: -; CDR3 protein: CASSLGGGGGEKLFF; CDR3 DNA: TGTGCCAGCAGTTTAGGAGGAGGGGGCGGTGAAAAACTGTTTTTT
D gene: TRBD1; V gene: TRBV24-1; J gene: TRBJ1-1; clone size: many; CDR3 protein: CATSDGQGGAEAFF; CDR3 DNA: TGTGCCACCAGTGATGGCCAGGGGGGCGCTGAAGCTTTCTTT
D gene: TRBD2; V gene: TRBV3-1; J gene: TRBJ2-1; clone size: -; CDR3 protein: CASSQPGLAGSPTSEQFF; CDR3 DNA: TGTGCCAGCAGCCAACCGGGACTAGCGGGGTCCCCTACAAGTGAGCAGTTCTTC
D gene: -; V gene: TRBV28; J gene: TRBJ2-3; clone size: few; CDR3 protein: CASSRLGEGTDTQYF; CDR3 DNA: TGTGCCAGCAGCCGCCTAGGGGAGGGCACAGATACGCAGTATTTT
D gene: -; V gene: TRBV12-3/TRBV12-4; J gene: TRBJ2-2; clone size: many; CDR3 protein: CASSFEGVWELFF; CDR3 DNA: TGTGCCAGCAGTTTCGAAGGGGTGTGGGAGCTGTTTTTT
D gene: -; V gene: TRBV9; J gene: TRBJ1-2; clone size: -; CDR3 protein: CASSARQTYGYTF; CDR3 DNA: TGTGCCAGCAGCGCTCGACAGACCTATGGCTACACCTTC
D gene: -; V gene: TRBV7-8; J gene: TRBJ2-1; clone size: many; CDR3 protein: CASSPHPAQVGYNEQFF; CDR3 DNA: TGTGCCAGCAGCCCCCACCCCGCACAGGTGGGGTACAATGAGCAGTTCTTC
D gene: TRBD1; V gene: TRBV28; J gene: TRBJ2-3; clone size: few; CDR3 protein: CASSRGQGPDTQYF; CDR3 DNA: TGTGCCAGCAGTCGCGGACAGGGCCCAGATACGCAGTATTTT
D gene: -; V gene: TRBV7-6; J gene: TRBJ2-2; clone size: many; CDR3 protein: CASSFEPGGTGELFF; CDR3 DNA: TGTGCCAGCAGCTTCGAGCCCGGAGGTACCGGGGAGCTGTTTTTT
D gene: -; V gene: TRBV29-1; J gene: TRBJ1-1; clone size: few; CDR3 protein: CSVDTGDTEAFF; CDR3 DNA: TGCAGCGTTGATACCGGGGACACTGAAGCTTTCTTT
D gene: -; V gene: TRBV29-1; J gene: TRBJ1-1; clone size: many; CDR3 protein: CSVSFVQNTEAFF; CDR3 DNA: TGCAGCGTCTCCTTTGTCCAGAACACTGAAGCTTTCTTT
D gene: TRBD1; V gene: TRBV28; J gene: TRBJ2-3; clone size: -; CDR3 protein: CASSDRVTDTQYF; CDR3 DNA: TGTGCCAGCAGCGACAGGGTTACAGATACGCAGTATTTT
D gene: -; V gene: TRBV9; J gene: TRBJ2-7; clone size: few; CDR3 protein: CASSGGGGGEQYF; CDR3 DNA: TGTGCCAGCAGCGGTGGAGGGGGCGGCGAGCAGTACTTC
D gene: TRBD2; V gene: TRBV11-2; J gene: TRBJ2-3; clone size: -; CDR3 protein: CASSMGLAGTKDTQYF; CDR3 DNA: TGTGCCAGCAGCATGGGACTAGCGGGAACGAAGGATACGCAGTATTTT
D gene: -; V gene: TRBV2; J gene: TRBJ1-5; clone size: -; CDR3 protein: CASSDGGEVDQPQHF; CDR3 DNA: TGTGCCAGCAGTGATGGGGGGGAGGTAGATCAGCCCCAGCATTTT
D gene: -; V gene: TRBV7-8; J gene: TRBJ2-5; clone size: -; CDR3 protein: CASSHHEGETASGSQYF; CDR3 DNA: TGTGCCAGCAGTCACCACGAGGGCGAGACGGCTTCCGGGTCCCAGTACTTC
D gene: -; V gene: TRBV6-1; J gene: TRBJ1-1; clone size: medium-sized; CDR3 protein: CASSVIQGPEAFF; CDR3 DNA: TGTGCCAGCAGTGTTATACAAGGCCCTGAAGCTTTCTTT
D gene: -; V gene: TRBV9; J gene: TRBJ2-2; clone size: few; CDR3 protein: CASSAGDYLNTGELFF; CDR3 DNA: TGTGCCAGCAGCGCAGGGGACTACCTGAACACCGGGGAGCTGTTTTTT
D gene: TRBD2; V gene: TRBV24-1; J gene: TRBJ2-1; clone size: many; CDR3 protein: CATSDPSSGRILESSYNEQFF; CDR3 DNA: TGTGCCACCAGTGACCCCTCGAGCGGGAGGATCCTTGAAAGCTCCTACAATGAGCAGTTCTTC
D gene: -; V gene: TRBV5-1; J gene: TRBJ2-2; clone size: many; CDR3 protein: CASRLSGDGELFF; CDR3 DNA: TGCGCCAGCAGACTTTCGGGGGACGGGGAGCTGTTTTTT
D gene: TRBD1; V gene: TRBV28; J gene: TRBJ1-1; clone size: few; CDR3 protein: CASGLTGGLAFF; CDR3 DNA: TGTGCCAGCGGGCTTACAGGGGGCCTAGCTTTCTTT
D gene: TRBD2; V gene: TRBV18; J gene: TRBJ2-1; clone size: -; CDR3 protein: CASSPSAGGRGEQFF; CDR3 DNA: TGTGCCAGCTCACCCTCTGCGGGAGGGCGGGGAGAGCAGTTCTTC
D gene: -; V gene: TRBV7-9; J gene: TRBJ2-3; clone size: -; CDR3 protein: CASSPYIGGADTQYF; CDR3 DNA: TGTGCCAGCAGCCCTTACATAGGGGGAGCAGATACGCAGTATTTT
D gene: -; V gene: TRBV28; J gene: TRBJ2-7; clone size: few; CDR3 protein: CASRGGPREQYF; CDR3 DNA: TGTGCCAGCAGGGGGGGCCCCCGCGAGCAGTACTTC
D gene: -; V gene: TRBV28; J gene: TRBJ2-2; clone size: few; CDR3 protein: CASSLHRDTGELFF; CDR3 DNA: TGTGCCAGCAGTTTGCATCGGGACACCGGGGAGCTGTTTTTT
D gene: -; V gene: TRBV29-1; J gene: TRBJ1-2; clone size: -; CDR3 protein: CSVEPQLGPYYGYTF; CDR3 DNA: TGCAGCGTGGAACCTCAGTTGGGACCATACTATGGCTACACCTTC
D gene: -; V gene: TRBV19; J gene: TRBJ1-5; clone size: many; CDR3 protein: CASSIGRDQPQHF; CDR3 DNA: TGTGCCAGTAGTATTGGGCGCGATCAGCCCCAGCATTTT
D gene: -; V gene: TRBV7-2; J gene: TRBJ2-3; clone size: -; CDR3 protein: CASSPDSDTQYF; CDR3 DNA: TGTGCCAGCAGCCCTGACTCCGATACGCAGTATTTT
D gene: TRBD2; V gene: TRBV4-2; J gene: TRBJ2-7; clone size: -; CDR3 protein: CASSQVGASGSGHEQYF; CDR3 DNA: TGTGCCAGCAGCCAAGTCGGGGCTAGCGGGAGTGGGCACGAGCAGTACTTC
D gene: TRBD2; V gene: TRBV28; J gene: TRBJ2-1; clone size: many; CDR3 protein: CASLIGGSSYNEQFF; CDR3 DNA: TGTGCCAGCCTTATTGGCGGGAGTTCCTACAATGAGCAGTTCTTC
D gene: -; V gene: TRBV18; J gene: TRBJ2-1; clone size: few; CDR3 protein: CASSPLHSRYNEQFF; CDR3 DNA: TGTGCCAGCTCACCTCTACACTCCCGTTACAATGAGCAGTTCTTC
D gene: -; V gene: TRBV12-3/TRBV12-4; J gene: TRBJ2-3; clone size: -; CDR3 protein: CASRERLRVADTQYF; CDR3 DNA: TGTGCCAGCAGAGAAAGACTCCGTGTGGCAGATACGCAGTATTTT
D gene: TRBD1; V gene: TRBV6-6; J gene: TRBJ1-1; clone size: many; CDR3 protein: CASSYSAEGQAPVF; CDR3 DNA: TGTGCCAGCAGTTACTCGGCAGAGGGACAGGCTCCCGTCTTT
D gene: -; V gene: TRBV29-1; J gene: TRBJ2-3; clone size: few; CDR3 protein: CSVAISTDTQYF; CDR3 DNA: TGCAGCGTTGCCATTAGCACAGATACGCAGTATTTT
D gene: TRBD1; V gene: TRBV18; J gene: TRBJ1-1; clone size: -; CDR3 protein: CASSPNRGKSTEAFF; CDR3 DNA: TGTGCCAGCTCACCTAACAGGGGAAAGAGCACTGAAGCTTTCTTT